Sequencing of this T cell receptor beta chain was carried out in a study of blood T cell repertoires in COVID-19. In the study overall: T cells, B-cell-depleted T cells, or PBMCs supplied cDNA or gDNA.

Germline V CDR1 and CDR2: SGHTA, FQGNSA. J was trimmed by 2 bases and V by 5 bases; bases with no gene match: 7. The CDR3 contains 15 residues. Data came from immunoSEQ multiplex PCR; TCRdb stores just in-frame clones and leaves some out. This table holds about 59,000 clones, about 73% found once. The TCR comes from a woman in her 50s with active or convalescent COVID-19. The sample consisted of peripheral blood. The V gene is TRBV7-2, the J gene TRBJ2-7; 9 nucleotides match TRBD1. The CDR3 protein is CASSPMDRGTYEQYF. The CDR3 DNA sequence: TGTGCCAGCAGCCCCATGGACAGGGGCACCTACGAGCAGTACTTC.